This entry is about one T cell receptor beta chain. Its specificity is unknown. The data were taken from a study of Tregs in tolerant kidney transplant recipients. The nonmyeloablative bone marrow transplants came from related graft donors, with transient mixed chimerism. Thawed PBMCs were FACS-sorted into unstimulated CD4+CD25+CD127- regulatory T cells, CD4+CD25- non-regulatory cells, CD4 and CD8 cells. The V gene's germline CDR1 is SGHNT and CDR2 YENEEA. Between the trimmed V and J ends, which lost 7 bases and 5 bases, there was a span of 14 bases. This CDR3 spans 14 amino acids. Findings and caveats of the study: Findings come from small patient numbers and require larger validation. The most relevant donor-specific Treg TCRbeta repertoire apparently came from expansion with activated donor B cells.

Libraries were prepared by immunoSEQ multiplex PCR; TCRdb keeps only in-frame clonotypes and omits some of them. The profile shows approximately 60,000 clones, 87% of them singletons. This specimen consisted of CD4+ T cells from blood (PBMCs), obtained 6 months after the transplant. The sequence came from a human patient who received a combined kidney and bone marrow transplant. The graft donor may be the source of some T cells. V gene TRBV11-3 combines with J gene TRBJ1-4; tentative D call: TRBD1 (5 bases). The CDR3 sequence is CASNTGGTNEKLFF. The CDR3 region has the DNA TGTGCCAGCAACACAGGTGGCACAAATGAAAAACTGTTTTTT.